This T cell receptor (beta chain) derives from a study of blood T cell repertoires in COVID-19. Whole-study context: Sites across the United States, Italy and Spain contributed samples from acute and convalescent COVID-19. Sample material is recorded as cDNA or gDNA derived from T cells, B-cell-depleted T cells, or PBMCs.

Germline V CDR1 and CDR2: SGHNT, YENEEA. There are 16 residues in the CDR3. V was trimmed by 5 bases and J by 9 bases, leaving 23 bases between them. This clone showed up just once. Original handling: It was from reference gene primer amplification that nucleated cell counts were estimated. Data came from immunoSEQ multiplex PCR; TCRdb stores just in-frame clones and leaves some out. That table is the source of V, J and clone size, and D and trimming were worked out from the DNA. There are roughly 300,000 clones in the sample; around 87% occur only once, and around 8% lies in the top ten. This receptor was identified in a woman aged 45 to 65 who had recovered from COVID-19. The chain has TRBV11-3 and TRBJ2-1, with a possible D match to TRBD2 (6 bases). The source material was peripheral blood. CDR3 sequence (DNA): TGTGCCAGCAGCCCGGCGGTCGGCGGGAAAAACGGTGAGCAGTTCTTC. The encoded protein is CASSPAVGGKNGEQFF.